This T cell receptor (beta chain) appears in the sequencing data of a study of cytomegalovirus exposure and HLA in healthy donors. This CDR3 spans 15 amino acids. The ends were cut back, 6 bases at V and 3 bases at J, with 16 bases in the middle. Germline CDR1 reads SGHTA; CDR2 reads FQGTGA. The PCR used 60 Vbeta and 13 Jbeta primers. Profiled with immunoSEQ multiplex PCR; TCRdb holds only in-frame clones, not every one. The table records about 240,000 clones, 75% to 85% of them present only once. The chain links TRBV7-3 to TRBJ2-3; D possibly corresponds to TRBD2 (5 bases). The sequence was collected from a woman in her sixties or seventies in good health and CMV-seropositive. The material sequenced was PBMCs. CDR3 amino acids: CASRELRGPTDTQYF. CDR3 in DNA: TGTGCCAGCAGGGAACTTCGGGGTCCGACAGATACGCAGTATTTT.